One TCR beta chain is described in this entry. Its antigen is currently unknown. The data were obtained in a study of cytotoxic CD8 clonotypes in ibrutinib-treated CLL. Study-wide results and caveats: With treatment, public clonotypes, which were uncommon, either contracted or remained stable. In comparison with age-matched healthy donors, baseline clonality was higher and tracked circulating CD8+ T-cell counts.

Only in-frame clones appear in the TCRdb table, and some are missing; sequencing was by immunoSEQ multiplex PCR. Here the sample spans about 130,000 clones, approximately 80% being singletons. Germline loops: CDR1 MDHEN, CDR2 SYDVKM. This CDR3 comprises 14 residues. Trimming took off 6 bases at V and 9 bases at J, with 18 bases between the two ends. This clonotype was obtained from a human donor with chronic lymphocytic leukemia. The rearrangement joins TRBV28 to TRBJ1-3; D might be TRBD1 (5 bases). The sequenced sample was PBMCs, obtained after 12 months of ibrutinib treatment. The CDR3 region has the DNA TGTGCCAGCAGGTCGACAGTGGCACCTGGCACCATATATTTT. Amino acid sequence: CASRSTVAPGTIYF.